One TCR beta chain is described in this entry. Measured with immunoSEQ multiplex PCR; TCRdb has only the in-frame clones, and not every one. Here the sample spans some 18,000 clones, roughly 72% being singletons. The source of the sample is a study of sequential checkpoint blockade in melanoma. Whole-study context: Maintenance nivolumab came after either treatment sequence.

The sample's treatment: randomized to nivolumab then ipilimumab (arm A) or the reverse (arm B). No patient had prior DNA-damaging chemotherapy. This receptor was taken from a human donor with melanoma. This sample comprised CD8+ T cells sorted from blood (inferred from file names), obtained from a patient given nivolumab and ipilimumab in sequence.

This chain's CDR3 is CASSLGVSGANVLTF. DNA for the CDR3: TGTGCCAGCAGTTTAGGGGTTTCTGGGGCCAACGTCCTGACTTTC. The chain couples TRBV6-5 to TRBJ2-6, with D possibly being TRBD1 (5 bases). V shed 4 bases and J shed 1 base, with 8 bases lying between them. Germline CDR1 is MNHEY and CDR2 is SVGAGI. The CDR3 consists of 15 residues.